This TCR beta chain emerged from a study of T cell responses to AZD1222 COVID-19 vaccine. As concerns this clone: Antigen: not known.

General study findings and limits: Unmutated regions of variants are reportedly targeted by nearly half of spike-specific TCRs. Baseline seropositivity occurred in only six AZD1222 recipients. Donors were mostly white British, more females; clonal diversity possibly underestimated.

Second doses at about 4 or about 12 weeks were pooled. CDR1 is SGHRS, CDR2 YFSETQ, per germline. This CDR3 comprises 18 residues. V dropped 0 bases and J dropped 0 bases, with 18 bases sitting between them. Sequencing used immunoSEQ multiplex PCR; TCRdb keeps in-frame clones, though not all of them. The profile shows more than 80,000 clones, 91% of them singletons. The receptor's source is an adult who received the AZD1222 COVID-19 vaccine. Here the sequenced sample was peripheral blood, taken 28 days after the second AZD1222 dose. This rearrangement joins TRBV5-1 to TRBJ1-1, with a possible D match to TRBD1 (5 bases). In nucleotides, the CDR3 is TGCGCCAGCAGCTTGGGGAGACAGTCCAAACTTATGAACACTGAAGCTTTCTTT. Translating it yields CASSLGRQSKLMNTEAFF. Supplemented by reference TRBV5-1 and TRBJ1-1, the full variable domain reads KAGVTQTPRYLIKTRGQQVTLSCSPISGHRSVSWYQQTPGQGLQFLFEYFSETQRNKGNFPGRFSGRQFSNSRSEMNVSTLELGDSALYLCASSLGRQSKLMNTEAFFGQGTRLTVV.